The clone carrying this TCR beta chain showed up just once. Profiled with immunoSEQ multiplex PCR; TCRdb holds only in-frame clones, not every one. The data contain about 52,000 clones, roughly 80% of them singletons. This specimen belongs to a study of memory CD4+ T cells and cytomegalovirus serostatus. Single viable CD3+CD4+CD8-CD45RO+ cells were sorted as the memory CD4+ T cells. This clonotype was sampled from an adult in good health and CMV-seronegative. The sample consisted of memory CD4+ T cells from blood.

CDR3: CASSPKNNEQFF. For the CDR3, the DNA is TGTGCCAGCTCACCAAAGAACAATGAGCAGTTCTTC. The chain employs TRBV18 and TRBJ2-1; D remains ambiguous. The germline V and J ends were trimmed by 2 bases and 5 bases, with 4 bases remaining between them. The CDR3 length is 12 residues. Germline-derived CDR1 and CDR2 are KGHSH and LQKENI.